This is a list of T cell receptor beta chains from one sample in a study of T cells in Graves' hyperthyroidism and ophthalmopathy. TCRdb processed the multiplex PCR reads anew with MiXCR; each CDR3 protein has one entry. The table lists fewer than 500,000 distinct CDR3 sequences, about 13% of them singletons, with 20% in the top ten. What was sequenced was blood. All receptors come from a man in his thirties or forties with Graves' hyperthyroidism that later progressed to Graves' ophthalmopathy. CDR3s include the opening cysteine and the closing phenylalanine or tryptophan. A D gene is named only where the DNA matches it firmly. Where a row states a size, it is once, few, many or the class of an expanded clone; other rows omit it.

>TRBD1|TRBJ1-2|TRBV10-2|15|many
CASTNSDRGIVGYTF
TGCGCCAGCACAAACTCCGACAGGGGGATCGTTGGCTACACCTTC
>TRBD1|TRBJ1-1|TRBV5-1|16|many
CASSLAVGTVNTEAFF
TGCGCCAGCAGCTTGGCCGTTGGGACAGTTAACACTGAAGCTTTCTTT
>TRBD1|TRBJ2-2|TRBV27|15|few
CASSFRTGVSGELFF
TGTGCCAGCAGTTTCAGGACAGGGGTTTCCGGGGAGCTGTTTTTT
>.|TRBJ1-3|TRBV20-1|9|many
CSAKQANYF
TGCAGTGCTAAACAGGCAAACTATTTT
>TRBD1|TRBJ1-2|TRBV11-2|14|many
CASSRDRANYGYTF
TGTGCCAGCAGCCGGGACAGAGCTAACTATGGCTACACCTTC
>.|TRBJ2-5|TRBV20-1|13|few
CSARAGQQETQYF
TGCAGTGCTAGAGCGGGGCAGCAAGAGACCCAGTACTTC
>.|TRBJ2-1|TRBV11-3|10|few
CASSFDLGFF
TGTGCCAGCAGCTTTGATCTGGGGTTCTTC
>.|TRBJ1-3|TRBV7-3|13|many
CAGSRGSGNTIYF
TGTGCCGGCAGCCGGGGCTCTGGAAACACCATATATTTT
>TRBD1|TRBJ2-7|TRBV6-1|15|many
CASSWRTGGSYEQYF
TGTGCCAGCAGTTGGCGGACAGGGGGTTCCTACGAGCAGTACTTC
>.|TRBJ1-2|TRBV15|14|many
CATSKGIANYGYTF
TGTGCCACCAGCAAGGGGATAGCTAACTATGGCTACACCTTC
>.|TRBJ2-4|TRBV6-6|15|.
CASSYARDSKNIQYF
TGTGCCAGCAGTTACGCCAGGGATTCCAAAAACATTCAGTACTTC
>.|TRBJ1-4|TRBV3-1|15|few
CASSQKIATNEKLFF
TGTGCCAGCAGCCAAAAGATAGCAACTAATGAAAAACTGTTTTTT
>TRBD2|TRBJ2-1|TRBV9|16|.
CASSVRLAGGPNEQFF
TGTGCCAGCAGCGTTAGGCTAGCGGGGGGGCCCAATGAGCAGTTCTTC
>TRBD2|TRBJ2-1|TRBV5-1|18|many
CASSLASGGATEYNEQFF
TGCGCCAGCAGCTTGGCTAGCGGGGGGGCAACGGAATACAATGAGCAGTTCTTC
>TRBD1|TRBJ2-1|TRBV28|16|many
CASSLGRGRHNNEQFF
TGTGCCAGCAGTTTAGGTAGGGGGCGGCATAACAATGAGCAGTTCTTC
>.|TRBJ2-7|TRBV14|16|.
CASSQDLGDPTYEQYF
TGTGCCAGCAGCCAAGATTTGGGGGACCCCACCTACGAGCAGTACTTC
>.|TRBJ1-5|TRBV6-1|13|many
CASIRGPGQPQHF
TGTGCCAGCATAAGGGGCCCGGGTCAGCCCCAGCATTTT
>TRBD2|TRBJ2-7|TRBV11-3|18|many
CASSSDRVLAGNSYEQYF
TGTGCCAGCAGCTCCGACAGAGTTCTAGCGGGGAACTCCTACGAGCAGTACTTC
>.|TRBJ1-2|TRBV2|11|many
CAGRQSYGYTF
TGTGCCGGTAGACAGAGCTATGGCTACACCTTC
>.|TRBJ2-5|TRBV28|14|many
CASSWVSGQETQYF
TGTGCCAGCAGTTGGGTGAGCGGACAAGAGACCCAGTACTTC
>.|TRBJ2-7|TRBV25-1|15|few
CASSERLGDSYEQYF
TGTGCCAGCAGTGAACGCCTAGGGGATAGCTACGAGCAGTACTTC
>TRBD1|TRBJ1-2|TRBV25-1|16|many
CASSGGQGSPHYGYTF
TGTGCCAGCAGTGGGGGACAGGGCTCTCCTCACTATGGCTACACCTTC
>.|TRBJ2-1|TRBV28|12|many
CATHARVHEQFF
TGTGCCACCCACGCCAGGGTCCATGAGCAGTTCTTC
>TRBD1|TRBJ2-2|TRBV12-3/TRBV12-4|14|many
CASSGTGNTGELFF
TGTGCCAGCAGTGGGACAGGAAACACCGGGGAGCTGTTTTTT
>.|TRBJ2-1|TRBV11-2|14|many
CASSLESGTNEQFF
TGTGCCAGCAGCTTAGAGTCCGGGACGAATGAGCAGTTCTTC